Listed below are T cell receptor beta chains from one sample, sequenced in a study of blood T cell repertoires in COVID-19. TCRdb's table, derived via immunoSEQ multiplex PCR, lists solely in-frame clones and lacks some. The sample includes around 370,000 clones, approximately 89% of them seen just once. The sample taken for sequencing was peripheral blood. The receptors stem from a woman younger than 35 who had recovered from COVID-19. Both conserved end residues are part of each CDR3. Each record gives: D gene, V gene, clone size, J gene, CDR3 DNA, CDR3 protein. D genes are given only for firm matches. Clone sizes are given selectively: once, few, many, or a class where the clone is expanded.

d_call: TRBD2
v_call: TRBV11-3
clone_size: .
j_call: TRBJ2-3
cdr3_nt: TGTGCCAGCAGCTTACCAGAGCGGGAGGGCCGCACAGATACGCAGTATTTT
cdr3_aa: CASSLPEREGRTDTQYF

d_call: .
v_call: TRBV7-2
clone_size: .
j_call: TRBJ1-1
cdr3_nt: TGTGCCAGCAGCCCGCGAAACACTGAAGCTTTCTTT
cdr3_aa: CASSPRNTEAFF

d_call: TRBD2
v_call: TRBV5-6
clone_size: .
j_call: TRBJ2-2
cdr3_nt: TGTGCCAGCTCGCCCGGGGGGACGGCCGGGGAGCTGTTTTTT
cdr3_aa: CASSPGGTAGELFF

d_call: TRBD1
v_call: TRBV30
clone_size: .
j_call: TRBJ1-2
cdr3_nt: TGTGCCTGGAGTCCCGACAGGGGCTATGGCTACACCTTC
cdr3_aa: CAWSPDRGYGYTF

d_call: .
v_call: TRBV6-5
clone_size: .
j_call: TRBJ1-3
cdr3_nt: TGTGCCAGCAGTTACTCGAGAACTAGATATTCAAACACCATATATTTT
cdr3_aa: CASSYSRTRYSNTIYF

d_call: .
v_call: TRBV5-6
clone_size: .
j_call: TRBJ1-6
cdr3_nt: TGTGCCAGCAGCTTCAGGGAGGTATCTAATTCACCCCTCCACTTT
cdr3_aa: CASSFREVSNSPLHF

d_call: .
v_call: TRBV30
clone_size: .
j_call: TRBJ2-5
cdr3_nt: TGTGCCTGGAGCACTCGGTTGAGGGAGACCCAGTACTTC
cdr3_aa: CAWSTRLRETQYF

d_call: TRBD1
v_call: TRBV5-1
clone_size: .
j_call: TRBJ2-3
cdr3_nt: TGCGCCAGCAGGAGGACAGGGGGCGAGGATACGCAGTATTTT
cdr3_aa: CASRRTGGEDTQYF

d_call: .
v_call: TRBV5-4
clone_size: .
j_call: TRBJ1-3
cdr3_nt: TGTGCCAGCAGCCAGCCGGGACACGGAAACACCATATATTTT
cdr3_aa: CASSQPGHGNTIYF

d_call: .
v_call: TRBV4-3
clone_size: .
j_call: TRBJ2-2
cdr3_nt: TGCGCCAGCAGCCAAGCATCCAGGGCCGGGGAGCTGTTTTTT
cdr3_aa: CASSQASRAGELFF

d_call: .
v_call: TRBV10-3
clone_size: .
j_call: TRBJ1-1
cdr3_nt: TGTGCCATCAGTGATGACAGGCTGATGAACACTGAAGCTTTCTTT
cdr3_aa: CAISDDRLMNTEAFF

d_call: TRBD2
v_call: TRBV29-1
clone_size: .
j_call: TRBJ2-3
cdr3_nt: TGCAGCGTCGGGGGGATCATTTTCGCAGATACGCAGTATTTT
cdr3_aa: CSVGGIIFADTQYF

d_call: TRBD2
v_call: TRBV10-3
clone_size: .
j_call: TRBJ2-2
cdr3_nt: TGTGCCATCAGTGAACAACTAGCGGACAACACCGGGGAGCTGTTTTTT
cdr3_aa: CAISEQLADNTGELFF

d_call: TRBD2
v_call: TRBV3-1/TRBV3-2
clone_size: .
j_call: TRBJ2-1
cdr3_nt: TGTGCCAGCAGCCAGTTTTGGACTAGCGGGAGCAATGAGCAGTTCTTC
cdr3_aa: CASSQFWTSGSNEQFF

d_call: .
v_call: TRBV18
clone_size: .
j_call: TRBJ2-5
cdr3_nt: TGTGCCAGCTCAGAGGGGGAACGGGCCCGGGAGACCCAGTACTTC
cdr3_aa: CASSEGERARETQYF

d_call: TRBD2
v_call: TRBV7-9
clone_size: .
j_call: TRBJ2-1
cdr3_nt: TGTGCCAGCAGAGCGGGGCAGAGCTCCTACAATGAGCAGTTCTTC
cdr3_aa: CASRAGQSSYNEQFF

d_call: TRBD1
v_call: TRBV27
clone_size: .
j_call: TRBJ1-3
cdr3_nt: TGTGCCAGCAGCCGACACGGGGGACAGGGGGCTGCTGGAAACACCATATATTTT
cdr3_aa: CASSRHGGQGAAGNTIYF

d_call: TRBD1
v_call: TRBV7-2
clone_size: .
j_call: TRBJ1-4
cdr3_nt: TGTGCCAGCAGCTCCACAGGGGGGTTTTATGAAAAACTGTTTTTT
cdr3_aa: CASSSTGGFYEKLFF

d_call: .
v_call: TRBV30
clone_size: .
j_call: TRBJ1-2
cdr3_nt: TGTGCCTGGTCGGGGAACTATGGCTACACCTTC
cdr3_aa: CAWSGNYGYTF

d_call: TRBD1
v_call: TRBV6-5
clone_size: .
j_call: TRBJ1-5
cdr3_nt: TGTGCCAGCAGCGGGACAGGGGGTGGGCCCCAGCATTTT
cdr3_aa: CASSGTGGGPQHF

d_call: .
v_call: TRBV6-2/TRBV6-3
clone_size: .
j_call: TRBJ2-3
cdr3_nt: TGTGCCAGCAGCCCGGGGCTGTGGGGCACAGATACGCAGTATTTT
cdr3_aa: CASSPGLWGTDTQYF

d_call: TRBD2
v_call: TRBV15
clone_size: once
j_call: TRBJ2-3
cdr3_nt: TGTGCCACCAGCAGACCCGGCGGCGGGAGGGCATCGGATACGCAGTATTTT
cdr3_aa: CATSRPGGGRASDTQYF

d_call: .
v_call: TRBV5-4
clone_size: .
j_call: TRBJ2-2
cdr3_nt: TGTGCCAGTTGGAGCGGACCTGGAGCCGGGGAGCTGTTTTTT
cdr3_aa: CASWSGPGAGELFF

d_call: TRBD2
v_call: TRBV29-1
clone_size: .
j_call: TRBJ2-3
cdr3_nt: TGCAGCGTGACTAGCGGGAGGCTCACAGATACGCAGTATTTT
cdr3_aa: CSVTSGRLTDTQYF

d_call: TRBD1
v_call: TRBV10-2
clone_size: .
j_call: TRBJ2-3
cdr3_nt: TGCGCCAGCAGTCGGGAACCGGGACAGATTCCAGATACGCAGTATTTT
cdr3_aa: CASSREPGQIPDTQYF

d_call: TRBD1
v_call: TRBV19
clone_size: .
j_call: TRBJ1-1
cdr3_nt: TGTGCCAGTAGTCTCCGACAGGGGTCAACCGTGAACACTGAAGCTTTCTTT
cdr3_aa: CASSLRQGSTVNTEAFF

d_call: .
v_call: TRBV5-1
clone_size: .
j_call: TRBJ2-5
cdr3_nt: TGCGCCAGCAGCCGCGGCGGCCAACTGTACCAAGAGACCCAGTACTTC
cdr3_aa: CASSRGGQLYQETQYF

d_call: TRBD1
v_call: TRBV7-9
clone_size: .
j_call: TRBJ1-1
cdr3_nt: TGTGCCAGCAGCTTACTCCCGGGACAGGGGGACACTGAAGCTTTCTTT
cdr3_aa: CASSLLPGQGDTEAFF

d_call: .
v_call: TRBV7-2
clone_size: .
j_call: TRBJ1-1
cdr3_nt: TGTGCCAGCAGCCCCCCATCTCGGGGCACTGAAGCTTTCTTT
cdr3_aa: CASSPPSRGTEAFF

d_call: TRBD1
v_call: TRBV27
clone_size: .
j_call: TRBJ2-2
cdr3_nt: TGTGCCAGCAGGAAAGTGACAGGGGTCACCGGGGAGCTGTTTTTT
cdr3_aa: CASRKVTGVTGELFF

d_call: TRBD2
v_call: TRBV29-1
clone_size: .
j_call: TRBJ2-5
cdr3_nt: TGCAGCGTTCTGACTAGCGGGAGGCAAGAGACCCAGTACTTC
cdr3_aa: CSVLTSGRQETQYF

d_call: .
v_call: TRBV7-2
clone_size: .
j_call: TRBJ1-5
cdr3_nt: TGTGCCAGCAGCCAGGGACATATGCCATGGCAGCCCCAGCATTTT
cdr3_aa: CASSQGHMPWQPQHF

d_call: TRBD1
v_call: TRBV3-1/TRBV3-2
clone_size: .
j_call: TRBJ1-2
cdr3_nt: TGTGCCAGCAGCCAAGGGGCTGGACAGGGATATGGCTACACCTTC
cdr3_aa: CASSQGAGQGYGYTF